A selection of T cell receptor beta chains follows, all from one sample in a study of control samples from healthy donors and cancer patients. TCRdb keeps only in-frame clones here, not all; method: immunoSEQ multiplex PCR. The sample includes under 150,000 clones, roughly 89% of them seen just once. The sample taken for sequencing was blood. These receptor sequences come from a man aged 25-45 years in good health. CDR3s include the opening cysteine and the closing phenylalanine or tryptophan. A D gene is named only where the DNA matches it firmly. Not all rows give a size; the values are once, few, many and, for expanded clones, a class.

V	J	D	size	DNA	CDR3
TRBV11-2	TRBJ2-3	NA	many	TGTGCCAGCAGCCCACCGAATGGAGATACGCAGTATTTT	CASSPPNGDTQYF
TRBV15	TRBJ1-4	NA	NA	TGTGCCACCAGCAGAGATCCGACAGAAGGCGCTGGTAATGAAAAACTGTTTTTT	CATSRDPTEGAGNEKLFF
TRBV7-2	TRBJ2-5	NA	NA	TGTGCCAGCAGACAGGTGGGGATAGAGACCCAGTACTTC	CASRQVGIETQYF
TRBV12-3/TRBV12-4	TRBJ2-7	NA	NA	TGTGCCAGCACGGCGCTCACCCCCTACGAGCAGTACTTC	CASTALTPYEQYF
TRBV11-2	TRBJ1-4	TRBD1	NA	TGTGCCAGCAGCGCCTTGACAGGGCGGTTATATGAAAAACTGTTTTTT	CASSALTGRLYEKLFF
TRBV12-5	TRBJ2-1	TRBD1	NA	TGTGCTAGTTCCCACCCGGGACAGAATTTCAATGAGCAGTTCTTC	CASSHPGQNFNEQFF
TRBV7-6	TRBJ1-1	TRBD1	NA	TGTGCCAGCGGGCCCGCCAGGGGGATGAACACTGAAGCTTTCTTT	CASGPARGMNTEAFF
TRBV7-3	TRBJ2-3	NA	NA	TGTGCCAGCAGCTTAAGGGCGGTGGGCACAGATACGCAGTATTTT	CASSLRAVGTDTQYF
TRBV9	TRBJ2-1	NA	NA	TGTGCCAGCAGCGTTACACCTAGCTCCTACAGTGAGCAGTTCTTC	CASSVTPSSYSEQFF
TRBV6-5	TRBJ2-3	TRBD1	once	TGTGCCAGCAGTACTCGACAGGGGGGAATAGATACGCAGTATTTT	CASSTRQGGIDTQYF
TRBV19	TRBJ1-3	NA	NA	TGTGCCACCCGGGACATCTCCTCTGGAAACACCATATATTTT	CATRDISSGNTIYF
TRBV7-8	TRBJ2-5	NA	NA	TGTGCCAGCAGCTCAGATCCCCAGTACTTC	CASSSDPQYF
TRBV7-3	TRBJ2-1	NA	few	TGTGCCAGCAGCCTTCTCCCTAGGGCATATGAGCAGTTCTTC	CASSLLPRAYEQFF
TRBV6-2/TRBV6-3	TRBJ2-7	TRBD2	NA	TGTGCCAGCAGTTGGACTAGCGGGAGGAGCTACGAGCAGTACTTC	CASSWTSGRSYEQYF
TRBV30	TRBJ2-7	TRBD2	once	TGTGCCTGGAGTGTTGGACTAGCGGGGGGGACTATATCCTACGAGCAGTACTTC	CAWSVGLAGGTISYEQYF
TRBV9	TRBJ2-5	TRBD2	NA	TGTGCCAGCAGCTCGGGCGCGAGCGGGGGAGGGGAGACCCAGTACTTC	CASSSGASGGGETQYF
TRBV6-4	TRBJ2-2	NA	NA	TGTGCCAGCAGTCCAGGGAGCGACACCGGGGAGCTGTTTTTT	CASSPGSDTGELFF
TRBV7-2	TRBJ1-4	NA	once	TGTGCCAGCAGCTTCTACCGGGACAATTTTGAAACAACTAATGAAAAACTGTTTTTT	CASSFYRDNFETTNEKLFF
TRBV9	TRBJ2-7	TRBD1	NA	TGTGCCAGCAGCCCGTGGGGACAGACATACGAGCAGTACTTC	CASSPWGQTYEQYF
TRBV6-2/TRBV6-3	TRBJ1-5	NA	NA	TGTGCCAGCAGCCTCATGAATAGCAATCAGCCCCAGCATTTT	CASSLMNSNQPQHF
TRBV12-3/TRBV12-4	TRBJ2-1	NA	NA	TGTGCCAGCAGTCCGGCTAACAACAATGAGCAGTTCTTC	CASSPANNNEQFF
TRBV9	TRBJ2-2	TRBD2	NA	TGTGCCAGCAGCGGGGGACTAGCGGGATACACCGGGGAGCTGTTTTTT	CASSGGLAGYTGELFF
TRBV19	TRBJ2-5	NA	once	TGTGCCACCCGCATGGGACTCTCCTCCGTGGAGACCCAGTACTTC	CATRMGLSSVETQYF
TRBV18	TRBJ2-7	TRBD2	once	TGTGCCAGCTCACCACCGGCTAGCGGTGCCTACGAGCAGTACTTC	CASSPPASGAYEQYF
TRBV9	TRBJ1-4	TRBD1	once	TGTGCCAGCAGCGCCCGGGACAGGGTGCATCAGGGGGAAAAACTGTTTTTT	CASSARDRVHQGEKLFF
TRBV11-3	TRBJ2-5	TRBD1	NA	TGTGCCAGCAGCTTAGCGGCAGGGGGATTGGAGACCCAGTACTTC	CASSLAAGGLETQYF
TRBV18	TRBJ2-2	NA	NA	TGTGCCACCTTAAGACAGATGAACACCGGGGAGCTGTTTTTT	CATLRQMNTGELFF
TRBV4-2	TRBJ1-5	NA	once	TGTGCCAGCAGCCAAGGGGCGGCTGGCAATCAGCCCCAGCATTTT	CASSQGAAGNQPQHF
TRBV7-8	TRBJ2-1	TRBD2	once	TGTGCCAGCAGCCCCTTAGGCGCGGGAGGGAACAATGAGCAGTTCTTC	CASSPLGAGGNNEQFF
TRBV5-8	TRBJ1-1	NA	NA	TGTGCCAGCAGCTTGGAATGGGGATCCACTGAAGCTTTCTTT	CASSLEWGSTEAFF
TRBV19	TRBJ2-1	NA	NA	TGTGCCAGTAGTGGAAATAGCGGAACCAGATACAATGAGCAGTTCTTC	CASSGNSGTRYNEQFF
TRBV18	TRBJ2-3	TRBD2	NA	TGTGCCAGCTCACCAAAGACTAGCGGGAGACCAGATACGCAGTATTTT	CASSPKTSGRPDTQYF
TRBV11-2	TRBJ1-3	TRBD1	NA	TGTGCCAGCAGCGCCGGGGCAGGGGGCACCGGAAACACCATATATTTT	CASSAGAGGTGNTIYF
TRBV18	TRBJ1-2	TRBD1	few	TGTGCCAGCTCACCCCGAGGGGGCGATGGCTACACCTTC	CASSPRGGDGYTF
TRBV5-1	TRBJ2-3	NA	NA	TGCGCCAGCAGCTTCCTGGATCGCACAGATACGCAGTATTTT	CASSFLDRTDTQYF
TRBV5-6	TRBJ2-7	NA	once	TGTGCCAGCAGCCCCCCCAACCCTGACGAGCAGTACTTC	CASSPPNPDEQYF
TRBV7-6	TRBJ1-3	TRBD1	NA	TGTGCCAGCAGCGCCGACAGGGGGTATGGAAACACCATATATTTT	CASSADRGYGNTIYF
TRBV21-1	TRBJ1-5	NA	NA	TGTGCCAGCAGCGTCCGCCCCTACATCACGCCCCAGCATTTT	CASSVRPYITPQHF
TRBV5-6	TRBJ2-3	NA	once	TGTGCCAGCAGCATGTATGGGGGCTCGAGCACAGATACGCAGTATTTT	CASSMYGGSSTDTQYF
TRBV7-8	TRBJ2-7	NA	NA	TGTGCCAGCAGCGCCGACAACTCCTACGAGCAGTACTTC	CASSADNSYEQYF
TRBV12-3/TRBV12-4	TRBJ2-5	NA	NA	TGTGCCGGCAGCAAAACTTGGGCTGACCAGTACTTC	CAGSKTWADQYF
TRBV6-2/TRBV6-3	TRBJ2-7	TRBD1	NA	TGTGCCAGCAGTTTCGATTCGGGACAGGGGGGCTCCTACGAGCAGTACTTC	CASSFDSGQGGSYEQYF
TRBV6-2/TRBV6-3	TRBJ1-2	TRBD1	once	TGTGCCAGCCGCCTCAGGGGGCTCGCTGGCTACACCTTC	CASRLRGLAGYTF
TRBV3-1/TRBV3-2	TRBJ1-1	NA	NA	TGTGCCAGCAGCCAATTGAGGAACACTGAAGCTTTCTTT	CASSQLRNTEAFF
TRBV24-1	TRBJ2-7	NA	NA	TGTGCCACCAGTGACCCGGTCTGGGGCGGCGAGCAGTACTTC	CATSDPVWGGEQYF
TRBV6-2/TRBV6-3	TRBJ1-5	NA	NA	TGTGCCAGCAGTTACTCGACGGGGAGGCAGCCCCAGCATTTT	CASSYSTGRQPQHF
TRBV4-2	TRBJ2-3	TRBD2	few	TGTGCCAGCAGCCAAGACGGCCTAGCGGGGGGGCCCAGAATAGATACGCAGTATTTT	CASSQDGLAGGPRIDTQYF
TRBV15	TRBJ2-3	NA	NA	TGTGCCACCAGCAGAGAGGGCAGGTCCACAGATACGCAGTATTTT	CATSREGRSTDTQYF
TRBV2	TRBJ1-2	NA	NA	TGTGCCAGCAGTGTCACAGGTTATTTGGGCTATGGCTACACCTTC	CASSVTGYLGYGYTF
TRBV21-1	TRBJ2-7	NA	once	TGTGCCAGCAGCTCCTTGAGGCTAGCGGGGAACTACTACGAGCAGTACTTC	CASSSLRLAGNYYEQYF